This section outlines one TCR beta chain sequence together with its context. This CDR3 comprises 16 residues. V dropped 5 bases and J dropped 1; count of bases not matched to a gene: 10. Germline assignment: CDR1 LNHDA and CDR2 SQIVND (reference sequence). This sample stems from a study of shared clonotypes between healthy human individuals. Using immunoSEQ multiplex PCR, the repertoire was profiled, and TCRdb retains in-frame clones only, with some absent. Of about 2.4 million clones listed, roughly 93% are singletons. This sequence was found in a man between 18 and 35 years old in good health. Some clones in this sample may be carry-over from other donors' samples. The V and J genes are TRBV19 and TRBJ1-2, with 7 bases aligning to TRBD1. Sequenced input: naive CD4+ T cells from PBMCs. Documented subset: CD45RA+ positively selected. The CDR3 region has the DNA TGTGCCAGTAGTGACAGGGATCCGGTGTATAACTATGGCTACACCTTC. Its translation: CASSDRDPVYNYGYTF. Looking up the rest from reference TRBV19 and TRBJ1-2 gives the full variable domain: DGGITQSPKYLFRKEGQNVTLSCEQNLNHDAMYWYRQDPGQGLRLIYYSQIVNDFQKGDIAEGYSVSREKKESFPLTVTSAQKNPTAFYLCASSDRDPVYNYGYTFGSGTRLTVV.